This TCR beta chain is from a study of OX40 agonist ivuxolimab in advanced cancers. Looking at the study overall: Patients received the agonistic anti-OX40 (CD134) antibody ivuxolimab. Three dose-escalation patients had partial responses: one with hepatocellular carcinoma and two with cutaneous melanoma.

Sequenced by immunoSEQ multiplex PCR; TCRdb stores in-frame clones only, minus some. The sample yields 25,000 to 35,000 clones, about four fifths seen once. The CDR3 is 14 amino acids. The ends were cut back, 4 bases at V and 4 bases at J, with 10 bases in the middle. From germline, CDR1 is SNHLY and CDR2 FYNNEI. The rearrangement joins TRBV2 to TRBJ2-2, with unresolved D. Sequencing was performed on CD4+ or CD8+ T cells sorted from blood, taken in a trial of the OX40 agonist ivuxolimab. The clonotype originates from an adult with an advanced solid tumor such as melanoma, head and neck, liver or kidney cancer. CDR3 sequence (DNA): TGTGCCAGCAGTGTTCGGGTTATCACCGGGGAGCTGTTTTTT. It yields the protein CASSVRVITGELFF.